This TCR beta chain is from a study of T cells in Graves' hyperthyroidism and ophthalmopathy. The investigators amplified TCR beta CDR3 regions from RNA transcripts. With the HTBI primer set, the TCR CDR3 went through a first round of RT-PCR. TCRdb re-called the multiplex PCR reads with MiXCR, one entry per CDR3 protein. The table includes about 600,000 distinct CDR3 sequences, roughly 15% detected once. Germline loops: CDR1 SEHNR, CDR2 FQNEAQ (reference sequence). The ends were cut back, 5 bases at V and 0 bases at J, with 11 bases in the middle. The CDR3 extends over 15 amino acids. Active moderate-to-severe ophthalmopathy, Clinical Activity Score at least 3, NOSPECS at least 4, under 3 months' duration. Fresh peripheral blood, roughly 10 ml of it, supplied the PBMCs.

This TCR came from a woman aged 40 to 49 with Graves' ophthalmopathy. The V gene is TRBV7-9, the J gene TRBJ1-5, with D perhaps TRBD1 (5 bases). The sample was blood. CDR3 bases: TGTGCCAGCAGCAACGAACAGGATAGCAATCAGCCCCAGCATTTT. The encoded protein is CASSNEQDSNQPQHF.